The rows below give T cell receptor beta chains drawn from one sample of a study of sequential checkpoint blockade in melanoma. Using immunoSEQ multiplex PCR, the repertoire was profiled, and TCRdb retains in-frame clones only, with some absent. The repertoire holds roughly 30,000 clones, with approximately 77% as singletons. Here the sequenced sample was CD8+ T cells sorted from blood (inferred from file names), taken from a patient given nivolumab and ipilimumab in sequence. The receptors were gathered from a human donor with melanoma. CDR3s leave out the opening cysteine and the closing phenylalanine or tryptophan. The order of the fields is J gene, clone size, V gene, CDR3 protein. Expanded clones are given a class, and other clones once, few, many or no size at all.

>TRBJ2-7|-|TRBV14
ASSQGRFSYEQY
>TRBJ2-1|once|TRBV30
AWNPEAYNEQF
>TRBJ1-2|-|TRBV7-8
ASSLGVGGYT
>TRBJ1-2|-|TRBV5-1
ASSLDGGDYGYT
>TRBJ2-7|few|TRBV5-1
ASSLTLDSYEQY
>TRBJ2-7|-|TRBV29-1
SVVLAGTEQY
>TRBJ1-4|once|TRBV9
ASSVEGQNEKLF
>TRBJ1-4|-|TRBV2
ASRKTGGDEKLF
>TRBJ1-6|-|TRBV27
ASSFRGPVPNSPLH
>TRBJ2-3|-|TRBV19
ASSQRTGNGTQY
>TRBJ2-7|-|TRBV19
ASSMAPSYEQY
>TRBJ2-7|-|TRBV5-4
ASSLDSETYEQY
>TRBJ2-2|-|TRBV28
ASSPGQVFINTGELF
>TRBJ2-1|-|TRBV9
ASAMGLAEYNEQF
>TRBJ1-5|-|TRBV27
ASSSVSTGGRSNQPQH
>TRBJ1-4|-|TRBV9
ASSEGGNEKLF
>TRBJ2-3|medium-sized|TRBV5-4
ASSFWGVGDTQY
>TRBJ2-7|-|TRBV9
ASSARLNYEQY
>TRBJ2-6|-|TRBV27
ASRLGEGAGANVLT
>TRBJ1-1|-|TRBV4-1
ASSQARGQGAGTEAF
>TRBJ1-1|-|TRBV27
ASSPLRGGTEAF
>TRBJ1-1|-|TRBV27
ASSLRQSNTEAF
>TRBJ1-2|-|TRBV7-2
ASSPTGTSNYGYT
>TRBJ1-3|few|TRBV15
ATSRGASGSFSGNTIY
>TRBJ1-2|-|TRBV19
ATEVWGGDGYT
>TRBJ2-7|-|TRBV7-6
ASSLLAGSSYEQY
>TRBJ1-4|-|TRBV28
ASVWGGSTNEKLF
>TRBJ2-7|medium-sized|TRBV2
ASSESVDSYEQY
>TRBJ1-2|-|TRBV13
ASSLSGGYGYT
>TRBJ2-1|-|TRBV5-6
ASSLVRGLNEQF
>TRBJ2-7|-|TRBV11-2
ASSSTAGGLGEQY
>TRBJ1-1|-|TRBV10-3
AANSGTRNEAF